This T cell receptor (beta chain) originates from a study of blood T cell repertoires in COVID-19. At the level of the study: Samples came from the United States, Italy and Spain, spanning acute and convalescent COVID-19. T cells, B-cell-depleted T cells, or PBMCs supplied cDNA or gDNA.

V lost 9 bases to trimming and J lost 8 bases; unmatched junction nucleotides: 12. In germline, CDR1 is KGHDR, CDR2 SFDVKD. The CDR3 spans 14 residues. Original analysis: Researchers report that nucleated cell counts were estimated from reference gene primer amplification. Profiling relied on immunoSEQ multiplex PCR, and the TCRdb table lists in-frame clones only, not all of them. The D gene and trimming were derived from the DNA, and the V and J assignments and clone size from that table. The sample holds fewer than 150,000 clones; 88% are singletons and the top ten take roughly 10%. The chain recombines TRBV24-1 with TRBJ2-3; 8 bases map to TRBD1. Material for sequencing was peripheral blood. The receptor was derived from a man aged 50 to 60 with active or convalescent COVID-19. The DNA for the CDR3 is TGTGCCACCGGGGGACAGGTTCCCTCTAGTACGCAGTATTTT. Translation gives CATGGQVPSSTQYF.